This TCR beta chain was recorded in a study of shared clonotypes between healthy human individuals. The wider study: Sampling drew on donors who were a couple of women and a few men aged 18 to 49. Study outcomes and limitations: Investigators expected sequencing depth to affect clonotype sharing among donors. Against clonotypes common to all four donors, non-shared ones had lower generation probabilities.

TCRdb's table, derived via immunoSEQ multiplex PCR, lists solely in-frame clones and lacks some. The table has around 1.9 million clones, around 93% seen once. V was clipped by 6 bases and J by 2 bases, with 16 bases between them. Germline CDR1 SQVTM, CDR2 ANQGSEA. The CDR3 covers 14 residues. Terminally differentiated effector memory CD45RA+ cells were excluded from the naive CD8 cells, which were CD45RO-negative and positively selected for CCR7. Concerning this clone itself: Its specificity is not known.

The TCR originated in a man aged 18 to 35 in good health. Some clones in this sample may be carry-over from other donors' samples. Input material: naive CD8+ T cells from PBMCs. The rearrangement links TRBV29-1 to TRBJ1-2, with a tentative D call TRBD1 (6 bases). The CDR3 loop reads CSVATGGGNYGYTF. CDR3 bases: TGCAGCGTCGCCACAGGAGGGGGGAACTATGGCTACACCTTC.